These 21 T cell receptor beta chains share one sample of origin, sequenced in a study of blood T cell repertoires in COVID-19 (dated by TCRdb to the early 2020s). The library was produced with the immunoSEQ multiplex PCR assay. Drawn from immuneACCESS, this table holds only the in-frame rearrangements with V and J called that TCRdb kept. Clones are partly lost; checked studies trace under half to an unresolved V gene and leave the rest unexplained. For this sample the table gives roughly 310,000 clones, of which around 90% were detected only once. The ten largest clones add up to 2.6% of the sample. The sample comprised PBMCs or T cells enriched from blood (not recorded which). Every receptor here comes from a man aged 60 to 75 who had recovered from COVID-19.

This chain joins TRBV7-3 and TRBJ1-5; TRBD1 matches at 8 bases. The CDR3 contains 13 residues. Trimming took 5 bases from V and 7 from J; bases not matched to a gene: 4. The germline V gene encodes CDR1 SGHTA and CDR2 FQGTGA. CDR3 coding DNA: TGTGCCAGCAGCCCGGACAGGGCCCAGCCCCAGCATTTT. Protein sequence: CASSPDRAQPQHF.

CDR3 in amino acids: CASSLASYARGYEQYF. In DNA, the CDR3 is TGTGCCAGCAGCTTAGCTTCCTACGCCAGGGGGTACGAGCAGTACTTC. This sequence joins TRBV11-1 and TRBJ2-7, with 7 bases that match TRBD1. The germline V gene has CDR1 SGHAT and CDR2 FQDESV (reference sequence). The CDR3 is 16 amino acids. V trimming: 0 bases; J trimming: 4 bases; junction bases outside the gene matches: 9.

The V call is TRBV13, the J call TRBJ1-2; D call uncertain. The CDR3 length is 13 residues. Germline-derived CDR1 and CDR2 are PRHDT and FYEKMQ (reference sequence). The V end lost 3 bases, the J end lost 10 bases, and 15 bases lay between the germline ends. CDR3 residues: CASSFRRPIDYTF. In nucleotides, the CDR3 is TGTGCCAGCAGCTTCAGGCGACCTATCGACTACACCTTC.

The chain combines TRBV7-9 with TRBJ2-7, with 11 bases matching TRBD2. CDR1 is SEHNR, CDR2 FQNEAQ, per germline (reference sequence). The V segment lost 8 bases and the J segment 3 bases; nucleotides outside the gene matches: 3. The CDR3 is 13 amino acids. The CDR3 DNA reads TGTGCCAGCGTAGCGGGAGGGCGCTACGAGCAGTACTTC. Protein product: CASVAGGRYEQYF.

The gene calls are TRBV27 and TRBJ1-1; 8 nucleotides line up with TRBD1. Germline loops: CDR1 MNHEY, CDR2 SMNVEV (reference sequence). J lost 6 bases, V lost 6 bases, and 6 bases had no gene match. The CDR3 totals 13 residues. Written as DNA, the CDR3 is TGTGCCAGCAGGGACAGGGTACTGCCTGAAGCTTTCTTT. Encoded protein: CASRDRVLPEAFF.

This clone occurred a few times. For the CDR3, the DNA is TGTGCCAGCAGCGTAGATTCAGGCCGGTATGGCTACACCTTC. Its translation is CASSVDSGRYGYTF. The rearrangement links TRBV9 to TRBJ1-2; D remains unclear. Germline V gene lookup returns CDR1 SGDLS and CDR2 YYNGEE. The CDR3 loop spans 14 amino acids. Trimming took 0 bases from V and 5 from J, leaving 11 bases between them.

The CDR3 sequence: CASSTEGVREQFF. CDR3 nucleotide sequence: TGTGCCAGCAGCACGGAAGGGGTGAGGGAGCAGTTCTTC. The chain joins TRBV5-5 to TRBJ2-1; perhaps TRBD1 as D (5 bases). Germline V gene data show CDR1 as SGHKS and CDR2 as YYEKEE (reference sequence). The ends were cut back, 4 bases at V and 10 bases at J, with 15 bases in the middle. There are 13 residues in the CDR3.

The chain carries TRBV29-1 and TRBJ2-7; TRBD2 matches 8 bases. This CDR3 is built from 15 residues. V was clipped by 0 bases and J by 0 bases; unmatched bases: 4. Germline CDR1 reads SQVTM; CDR2 reads ANQGSEA. CDR3 nucleotide sequence: TGCAGCGTTGAAGATCGGGGGGGGACCTCCTACGAGCAGTACTTC. Its translation is CSVEDRGGTSYEQYF.

J is TRBJ1-1 and V is TRBV6-4; 9 nucleotides agree with TRBD1. This CDR3 has 17 residues. From germline, CDR1 is MRHNA and CDR2 SNTAGT. J lost 3 bases, V lost 2 bases, and 10 bases had no gene match. The CDR3 is CASSDRSLGQGYTEAFF. The CDR3 nucleotides are TGTGCCAGCAGTGACAGGTCCCTGGGACAGGGATACACTGAAGCTTTCTTT.

The rearrangement joins TRBV19 to TRBJ2-1; the D is unclear. The CDR3 totals 14 residues. V lost 5 bases, J lost 3 bases, and 11 bases lay in between. Germline V CDR1 and CDR2: LNHDA, SQIVND (reference sequence). The CDR3 DNA reads as TGTGCCAGTAGTCGCTCAGTGTACTACAATGAGCAGTTCTTC. This translates into CASSRSVYYNEQFF.

CDR3 residues: CASRAIASPLHF. DNA for the CDR3: TGTGCCAGCAGGGCAATCGCATCACCCCTCCACTTT. J is TRBJ1-6 and V is TRBV7-6; D gene unclear. Germline lookup yields CDR1 SGHVS and CDR2 FNYEAQ. The V and J ends lost 6 bases and 10 bases respectively, with 10 bases between them. The CDR3 consists of 12 residues.

V and J are TRBV19 and TRBJ1-5; the D is unclear. This CDR3 region has 15 residues. CDR1 and CDR2 from the germline V gene are LNHDA and SQIVND (reference sequence). Trimming cost V 3 bases and J 4 bases, with 13 bases left between them. The CDR3 nucleotides read TGTGCCAGTAGTATCTTAAACCCCCAGAATCAGCCCCAGCATTTT. It encodes CASSILNPQNQPQHF.

The V and J genes are TRBV6-2 or TRBV6-3 and TRBJ1-5; maybe TRBD1 (6 bases). The V end lost 2 bases, the J end lost 6 bases, and 11 bases lay between the germline ends. The CDR3 is 14 amino acids. CDR1 and CDR2 from the germline V gene are MNHEY and SVGEGT. The CDR3 protein is CASSYGGASQPQHF. CDR3 bases: TGTGCCAGCAGTTACGGGGGGGCCAGTCAGCCCCAGCATTTT.

The chain employs TRBV7-9 and TRBJ2-7, with D maybe TRBD2 (6 bases). This CDR3 region has 14 residues. The V end was cut by 5 bases, the J end by 2 bases, with 13 bases between. Germline CDR1 reads SEHNR; CDR2 reads FQNEAQ (reference sequence). CDR3 in DNA: TGTGCCAGCAGCCCAGAGACTAGGGCCTACGAGCAGTACTTC. It yields the protein CASSPETRAYEQYF. The whole variable domain, remainder taken from reference TRBV7-9 and TRBJ2-7, is DTGVSQNPRHKITKRGQNVTFRCDPISEHNRLYWYRQTLGQGPEFLTYFQNEAQLEKSRLLSDRFSAERPKGSFSTLEIQRTEQGDSAMYLCASSPETRAYEQYFGPGTRLTVT.

This chain joins TRBV6-1 and TRBJ1-1, with a weak D call TRBD1 (5 bases). Germline assignment: CDR1 MNHNS and CDR2 SASEGT. With 5 bases removed from V and 4 bases from J, the gap between germline ends came to 14 bases. CDR3 length equals 14 residues. The CDR3 region has the DNA TGTGCCAGCAGTTCTACTCCGGGGGGCACTGAAGCTTTCTTT. Its protein is CASSSTPGGTEAFF.

The chain carries TRBV15 and TRBJ2-2; 8 positions match TRBD2. Per the germline V gene, CDR1 is LNHNV and CDR2 is YYDKDF (reference sequence). V dropped 8 bases and J dropped 5; count of bases not matched to a gene: 4. The CDR3 contains 13 residues. The CDR3, as DNA: TGTGCCACCGGGACTAGGCAAACCGGGGAGCTGTTTTTT. Its protein product is CATGTRQTGELFF.

V is TRBV13 and J is TRBJ1-1, with 7 bases identical to TRBD1. Germline assignment: CDR1 PRHDT and CDR2 FYEKMQ (reference sequence). The CDR3 spans 15 residues. V lost 5 bases to trimming and J lost 2 bases; unmatched junction nucleotides: 8. The chain's CDR3 is CASSLEQGSNTEAFF. The CDR3 nucleotides read TGTGCCAGCAGCCTCGAACAGGGGAGTAACACTGAAGCTTTCTTT.

This clone was observed at least ten times. V is TRBV4-3 and J is TRBJ2-1; TRBD2 might be the D (6 bases). Germline values: CDR1 LGHNA, CDR2 YSLEER. The length of the CDR3 is 15 residues. V gave up 4 bases and J gave up 6 bases, with 16 bases separating them. Written as DNA, the CDR3 is TGCGCCAGCAGCCGCCTCGGCGCGGGGCGCAATGAGCAGTTCTTC. Amino acids: CASSRLGAGRNEQFF.

CDR3 loop: CASSLTTRGYTEAFF. The CDR3 nucleotides read TGTGCCAGCAGCCTGACGACCAGGGGGTACACTGAAGCTTTCTTT. The chain carries TRBV11-3 and TRBJ1-1; 7 nucleotides agree with TRBD1. This CDR3 spans 15 amino acids. Germline loops: CDR1 SGHNT, CDR2 YENEEA. Trimming removed 5 bases from V and 3 bases from J; junction bases left unmatched: 9.

The chain is built from TRBV5-1 and TRBJ1-1, with D hard to call. The V gene lost 4 bases and the J gene lost 0 bases, with 10 bases spanning the gap. The CDR3 has 14 residues. From germline, CDR1 is SGHRS and CDR2 YFSETQ. The CDR3 here is CASSPAGLNTEAFF. The DNA for the CDR3 is TGCGCCAGCAGCCCCGCGGGGTTGAACACTGAAGCTTTCTTT.

The rearrangement links TRBV2 to TRBJ2-5; maybe TRBD1 (5 bases). CDR3 size: 15 residues. V shed 7 bases and J shed 5 bases, with 20 bases lying between them. The germline CDR1 and CDR2 sequences are SNHLY and FYNNEI. CDR3 in DNA: TGTGCCAGCAACCCGCAGGCTGGGGCTGGGGAGACCCAGTACTTC. Amino acids: CASNPQAGAGETQYF.